This entry lists 16 T cell receptor beta chains sequenced from one sample in a study of molecular identifiers for immune sequencing clone quantification. TCRdb reprocessed the PCR reads with MiXCR, giving one entry per CDR3 protein. The sample shows nearly 650,000 distinct CDR3 sequences, 25% of them seen only once. Sequencing used naive CD8+ T cells from blood, with Jurkat cell RNA spiked in. Subset: FACS-sorted CD8+CD4-CCR7+CD45RA+ naive T cells. The receptor source for this set is a human donor in good health. Some libraries in this study had Jurkat cell RNA spiked in.

This clonotype turned up a few times. V usage is TRBV4-3 and J usage is TRBJ2-7; unclear D gene. The CDR3 runs 15 residues. V shed 0 bases and J shed 7 bases, with 16 bases lying between them. Germline values: CDR1 LGHNA, CDR2 YSLEER. The CDR3 DNA is TGCGCCAGCAGCCAAGATAAATATCACCTCGAGGAGCAGTACTTC. Its translation: CASSQDKYHLEEQYF.

The chain joins TRBV14 to TRBJ1-1; unclear D gene. CDR3 size: 16 residues. The V end was cut by 1 base, the J end by 0 bases, with 12 bases between. Germline assignment: CDR1 SGHDN and CDR2 FVKESK. The DNA for the CDR3 is TGTGCCAGCAGCCAAGGTTGGTCTCCAATGAACACTGAAGCTTTCTTT. It specifies CASSQGWSPMNTEAFF.

This clonotype appeared a few times. V and J are TRBV6-6 and TRBJ1-1; no clear D gene. Trimming cost V 6 bases and J 1 base, with 12 bases left between them. This CDR3 contains 14 residues. Germline-derived CDR1 and CDR2 are MNHNY and SVGAGI (reference sequence). Here the CDR3 reads CASSHTWRNTEAFF. CDR3 nucleotide sequence: TGTGCCAGCAGCCATACATGGAGGAACACTGAAGCTTTCTTT.

This clonotype was observed at least ten times. This chain joins TRBV27 and TRBJ2-1; a weak D match, TRBD1 (5 bases). This CDR3 region has 14 residues. Trimming shortened V by 5 bases and J by 1 base, and 9 bases separated the two germline ends. Per germline, CDR1 MNHEY and CDR2 SMNVEV (reference sequence). The chain's CDR3 is CASSPSGSYNEQFF. CDR3 nucleotide sequence: TGTGCCAGCAGTCCCTCAGGGTCCTACAATGAGCAGTTCTTC.

Regarding this clonotype: A much larger clone is a single base away; this may be a read error. The chain uses TRBV28 and TRBJ1-2, with a tentative D call TRBD1 (6 bases). CDR3 length: 12 residues. Trimming pared 7 bases from V and 7 bases from J, leaving 13 bases between. CDR1 is MDHEN and CDR2 is SYDVKM in the germline V gene. The CDR3, as DNA: TGTGCCAGCAAGGACAGTGCCTGTGGCTACACCTTC. Protein sequence: CASKDSACGYTF.

This clonotype was detected a few times. J is TRBJ1-3 and V is TRBV29-1, with no clear D. This CDR3 comprises 14 residues. V was cut by 3 bases and J by 4 bases, with 13 bases left in between. From germline, CDR1 is SQVTM and CDR2 ANQGSEA. DNA for the CDR3: TGCAGCGTTGATGACGGTGGGTCGGGAAACACCATATATTTT. This encodes CSVDDGGSGNTIYF. Based on the CDR3 plus reference TRBV29-1 and TRBJ1-3, the full variable domain is SAVISQKPSRDICQRGTSLTIQCQVDSQVTMMFWYRQQPGQSLTLIATANQGSEATYESGFVIDKFPISRPNLTFSTLTVSNMSPEDSSIYLCSVDDGGSGNTIYFGEGSWLTVV.

The chain has TRBV30 and TRBJ2-7; perhaps D is TRBD1 or TRBD2 (5 bases each). Germline V gives CDR1 GTSNPN, CDR2 SVGIG (reference sequence). This CDR3 spans 13 amino acids. V lost 1 base and J lost 3, with 10 bases in between. CDR3 loop: CAWSGDRRYEQYF. The CDR3 region has the DNA TGTGCCTGGAGTGGGGACCGACGCTACGAGCAGTACTTC.

This chain connects TRBV3-1 to TRBJ2-1; TRBD2 aligns across 7 bases. There are 15 residues in the CDR3. CDR1 LGHDT and CDR2 YNNKEL come from the germline V gene (reference sequence). The junction had 7 bases not matched to a gene; V was cut back by 4 bases and J by 4 bases. The CDR3 DNA sequence: TGTGCCAGCAGCCTGACGGGGGGACTATACAATGAGCAGTTCTTC. This translates into CASSLTGGLYNEQFF.

On this clonotype itself: A much larger clone lies one base from this, so it may be a read error. The gene calls are TRBV20-1 and TRBJ2-3; possible D gene TRBD2, 5 bases. In germline, CDR1 is DFQATT, CDR2 SNEGSKA (reference sequence). V was cut by 6 bases and J by 4 bases, with 20 bases left in between. The CDR3 sequence is 15 residues long. In DNA, the CDR3 is TGCAGTGCACAGAGGTTCCCTAGCAGATCAGATACGCAGTATTTT. Translation gives CSAQRFPSRSDTQYF.

This clonotype has only a few counts. The rearrangement links TRBV4-3 to TRBJ1-3, with D possibly TRBD1 on 6 matching bases. V was trimmed by 1 base and J by 7 bases, leaving 11 bases between them. CDR1 is LGHNA, CDR2 YSLEER, per germline. This CDR3 has 14 amino acids. The CDR3, as DNA: TGCGCCAGCAGCCAAGGAACAGGGTTGAACACCATATATTTT. The encoded protein is CASSQGTGLNTIYF.

The V and J genes are TRBV5-1 and TRBJ2-7, with D possibly being TRBD1 (6 bases). Deletions cut 2 bases from V and 5 bases from J, with 20 bases between. Germline V lookup: CDR1 SGHRS, CDR2 YFSETQ. The CDR3 covers 16 residues. The CDR3 nucleotides are TGCGCCAGCAGCTTCGGACAGCCTCAGAACGAACACGAGCAGTACTTC. Translated, it gives CASSFGQPQNEHEQYF.

This clonotype was detected many times. This chain connects TRBV19 to TRBJ1-1; D gene ambiguous. This CDR3 has 14 amino acids. V was cut by 7 bases and J by 1 base, with 13 bases left in between. Germline loops: CDR1 LNHDA, CDR2 SQIVND (reference sequence). The CDR3 loop is CASMWYPGNTEAFF. CDR3 nucleotides: TGTGCCAGTATGTGGTATCCGGGGAACACTGAAGCTTTCTTT. Supplemented by reference TRBV19 and TRBJ1-1, the full variable domain reads DGGITQSPKYLFRKEGQNVTLSCEQNLNHDAMYWYRQDPGQGLRLIYYSQIVNDFQKGDIAEGYSVSREKKESFPLTVTSAQKNPTAFYLCASMWYPGNTEAFFGQGTRLTVV.

The chain uses TRBV7-9 and TRBJ2-7, with D tentatively TRBD1 or TRBD2 (5 bases each). The CDR3 is made up of 16 amino acids. Trimming took off 1 base at V and 2 bases at J, with 15 bases between the two ends. Germline assignment: CDR1 SEHNR and CDR2 FQNEAQ (reference sequence). The CDR3 sequence: CASSLGEGSNPYEQYF. DNA for the CDR3: TGTGCCAGCAGCTTAGGTGAGGGGTCCAATCCCTACGAGCAGTACTTC.

The table lists this clonotype with a count of one. Since the CDR3 does not end with the conserved phenylalanine or tryptophan, this likely comes from a read error. The chain is built from TRBV11-2 and TRBJ1-1; the match to TRBD1 covers 8 bases. The CDR3 contains 15 residues. The trim removed 5 bases at V and 1 base at J, leaving 6 bases unmatched. CDR1 SGHAT and CDR2 FQNNGV come from the germline V gene. The CDR3 sequence: CASSGPGGTNTEAFL. CDR3 in DNA: TGTGCCAGCAGCGGGCCAGGGGGCACGAACACTGAAGCTTTCCTT.

A word on this clonotype: A much larger clone lies one base from this, so it may be a read error. This chain joins TRBV6-5 and TRBJ2-7; 9 nucleotides match TRBD1. Germline V gives CDR1 MNHEY, CDR2 SVGAGI. This CDR3 region has 15 residues. CDR3 region: CAGSYPGQGSYEQYF. CDR3 DNA: TGTGCCGGCAGTTACCCGGGACAGGGTTCCTACGAGCAGTACTTC.

The chain links TRBV7-8 to TRBJ2-1; 8 nucleotides match TRBD2. CDR3 size: 16 residues. The J segment lost 5 bases and the V segment lost 2 bases, leaving 8 bases of the junction unmatched. CDR1 and CDR2 (germline): SGHVS, FQNEAQ. CDR3 sequence: CASSLKRLANDNEQFF. CDR3 nucleotides: TGTGCCAGCAGCTTAAAAAGACTAGCGAATGACAATGAGCAGTTCTTC.